The present T cell receptor (beta chain) was sequenced within a study of cytomegalovirus exposure and HLA in healthy donors. Vbeta (60) and Jbeta (13) primers were used in the PCR. Sequenced by immunoSEQ multiplex PCR; TCRdb stores in-frame clones only, minus some. This table holds 200,000 or so clones, about 80% found once. What was sequenced was PBMCs. The clonotype comes from a young woman in good health and CMV-seropositive.

The CDR3 loop is CAWSTGGVPNYGYTF. The CDR3 DNA sequence: TGTGCCTGGTCGACAGGGGGAGTACCTAACTATGGCTACACCTTC. This chain connects TRBV30 to TRBJ1-2; 9 nucleotides agree with TRBD1. The junction had 7 bases not matched to a gene; V was cut back by 5 bases and J by 0 bases. The CDR3 spans 15 residues. Germline V lookup: CDR1 GTSNPN, CDR2 SVGIG (reference sequence).